This TCR beta chain was identified during a study of blood T cell repertoires in COVID-19. Study in general: PBMCs, B-cell-depleted T cells, or T cells provided the cDNA or gDNA that made up the material.

As handled by the study authors: Using reference gene primer amplification, nucleated cell counts were estimated. Repertoires were generated with immunoSEQ multiplex PCR, while TCRdb's copy carries only in-frame clones and drops some. The V and J calls and clone size are taken from that table; D and trimming were inferred from the DNA. The sample shows approximately 300,000 clones, 85% to 90% of them seen only once. This CDR3 contains 14 residues. The V segment lost 4 bases and the J segment 6 bases; nucleotides outside the gene matches: 7. Germline V gene lookup returns CDR1 SGHTS and CDR2 YDEGEE. This clonotype originated in a woman aged 45-65 years with active or convalescent COVID-19. The chain is built from TRBV5-8 and TRBJ2-4; 7 bases fit TRBD1. Sequenced sample: peripheral blood. The DNA for the CDR3 is TGTGCCAGCAGCCTACGACAGGGTCCAAACATTCAGTACTTC. It translates to CASSLRQGPNIQYF.